Sequencing of this T cell receptor beta chain was carried out in a study of blood T cell repertoires in COVID-19. Overall study: Spain, Italy and the United States supplied samples that represented acute and convalescent COVID-19. The cDNA or gDNA used as material had been derived from T cells, B-cell-depleted T cells, or PBMCs.

Germline V lookup: CDR1 WNHNN, CDR2 SYGVQD (reference sequence). Trimming took 0 bases from V and 9 from J, leaving 15 bases between them. This CDR3 comprises 15 residues. Libraries were prepared by immunoSEQ multiplex PCR; TCRdb keeps only in-frame clonotypes and omits some of them. The table records some 80,000 clones, about 82% of them present only once. The receptor's source is an elderly woman in a cohort sampled during active or convalescent COVID-19. Input material: peripheral blood. V is TRBV10-1 and J is TRBJ2-1; D is possibly TRBD1 (5 bases). CDR3 protein: CASSESSQGMGEQFF. Written as DNA, the CDR3 is TGCGCCAGCAGTGAGTCGTCCCAGGGTATGGGTGAGCAGTTCTTC.